This T cell receptor beta chain was retrieved from a study of blood T cell repertoires in COVID-19. This table comes from immunoSEQ multiplex PCR, and its TCRdb copy is limited to in-frame clones, with some not included. The data show about 180,000 clones, with approximately 80% seen just once and roughly 14% held by the top ten. The CDR3 totals 14 residues. The germline V and J ends were trimmed by 1 base and 4 bases, with 10 bases remaining between them. The germline V gene encodes CDR1 SEHNR and CDR2 FQNEAQ (reference sequence). Sequenced input: PBMCs or T cells enriched from blood (not recorded which). The clonotype comes from a man aged 55 to 70 who had been exposed to COVID-19. The J gene is TRBJ1-2, the V gene TRBV7-9; D perhaps matches TRBD1 (5 bases). The CDR3 DNA sequence: TGTGCCAGCAGCTTAGGGGGCGGTCCCTATGGCTACACCTTC. It encodes CASSLGGGPYGYTF.